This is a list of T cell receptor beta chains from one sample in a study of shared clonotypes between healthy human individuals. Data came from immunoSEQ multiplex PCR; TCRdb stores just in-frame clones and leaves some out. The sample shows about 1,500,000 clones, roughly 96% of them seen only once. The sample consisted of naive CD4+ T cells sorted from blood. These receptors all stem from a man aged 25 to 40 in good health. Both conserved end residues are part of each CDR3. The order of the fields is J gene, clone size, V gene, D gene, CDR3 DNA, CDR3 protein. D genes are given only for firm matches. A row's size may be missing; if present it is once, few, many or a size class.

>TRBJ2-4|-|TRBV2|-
TGTGCCAGCAGTGGCGGCAGTCTAGCCAAAAACATTCAGTACTTC
CASSGGSLAKNIQYF
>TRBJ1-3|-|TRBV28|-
TGTGCCAGCAGCCCGGGGGGATTCTCTGGAAACACCATATATTTT
CASSPGGFSGNTIYF
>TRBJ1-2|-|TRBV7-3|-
TGTGCCAGCAGCTTAATACGCCGTGGTGCCCGTCAACGAACAAACTATGGCTACACCTTC
CASSLIRRGARQRTNYGYTF
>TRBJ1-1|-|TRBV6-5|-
TGTGCCAGCAAACCGGGACCCCTGATGAGCACTGAAGCTTTCTTT
CASKPGPLMSTEAFF
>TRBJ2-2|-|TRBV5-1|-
TGCGCCAGCAGCCTTGGGGGCCTCGGCACCGGGGAGCTGTTTTTT
CASSLGGLGTGELFF
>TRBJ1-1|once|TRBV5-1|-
TGCGCCAGCAGCCCCTCACCGGGTCCGAACACTGAAGCTTTCTTT
CASSPSPGPNTEAFF
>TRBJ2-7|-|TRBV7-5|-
TGTGCCAGAAGCTTTCGGGAGTACGAGCAGTACTTC
CARSFREYEQYF
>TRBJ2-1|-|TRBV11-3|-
TGTGCCAGCAGCTCACACCAATACAATGAGCAGTTCTTC
CASSSHQYNEQFF
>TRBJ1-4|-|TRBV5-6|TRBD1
TGTGCCAGCAGCTTGACAGGGGTCGGGGAAAAACTGTTTTTT
CASSLTGVGEKLFF
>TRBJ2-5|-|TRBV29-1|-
TGCAGCGTTCGAGGGCCAGGGGACCAAGAGACCCAGTACTTC
CSVRGPGDQETQYF
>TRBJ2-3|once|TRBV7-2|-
TGTGCCAGCAGCCTTCTTTCCCCTAGCACAGATACGCAGTATTTT
CASSLLSPSTDTQYF
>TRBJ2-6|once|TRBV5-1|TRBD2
TGCGCCAGCAGCTTGGGTGGGGTGACTAGCGGCAGAGGGCGTGGGGCCAACGTCCTGACTTTC
CASSLGGVTSGRGRGANVLTF
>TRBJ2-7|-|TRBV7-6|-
TGTGCCAGCAGCTTAGGAACCTCCGGGACAACGTTTCCCTACGAGCAGTACTTC
CASSLGTSGTTFPYEQYF
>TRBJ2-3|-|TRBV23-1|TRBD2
TGCGCCAGCAGTCACGGTTTGGCGGGGGGCACAGATACGCAGTATTTT
CASSHGLAGGTDTQYF
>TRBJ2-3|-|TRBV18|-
TGTGCCAGCTCACCCCTTGGGGCCAGGAGTGGCACAGATACGCAGTATTTT
CASSPLGARSGTDTQYF
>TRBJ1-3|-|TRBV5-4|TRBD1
TGTGCCAGCAGCTTGGCAGGGGGTGACTCTGGAAACACCATATATTTT
CASSLAGGDSGNTIYF
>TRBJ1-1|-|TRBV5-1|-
TGCGCCAGCAGCTTTCAAAACGCGAACACTGAAGCTTTCTTT
CASSFQNANTEAFF
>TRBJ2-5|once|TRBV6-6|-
TGTGCCAGCAGTTACACGCGACTAGGGGAGACCCAGTACTTC
CASSYTRLGETQYF
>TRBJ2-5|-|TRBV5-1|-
TGCGCCAGCCACCAGGGGCCGGAGACCCAGTACTTC
CASHQGPETQYF
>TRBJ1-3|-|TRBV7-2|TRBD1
TGTGCCAGCAGCTTAATTTCCGGACAGGGTAGTAACACCATATATTTT
CASSLISGQGSNTIYF
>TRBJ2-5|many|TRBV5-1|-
TGCGCCAGCAGCTTCCAAGAGACCCAGTACTTC
CASSFQETQYF
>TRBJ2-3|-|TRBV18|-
TGTGCCAGCTCACCGGACCGGGCGGGAGATACGCAGTATTTT
CASSPDRAGDTQYF
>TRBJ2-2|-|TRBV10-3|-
TGTGCCATCAGGCTCCCTGGGGCGGGGTTGAGGTCCGGGGAGCTGTTTTTT
CAIRLPGAGLRSGELFF
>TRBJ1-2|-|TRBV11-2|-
TGTGCCAGCAGCTTAAATGCCCGTTATGGCTACACCTTC
CASSLNARYGYTF
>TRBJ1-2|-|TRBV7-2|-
TGTGCCAGCAGCTTAGGTCTTCGGGGGGATGGCTACACCTTC
CASSLGLRGDGYTF
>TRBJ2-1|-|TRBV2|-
TGTGCCAGCAGCCCGGCTAGCCCCCTCTACAATGAGCAGTTCTTC
CASSPASPLYNEQFF
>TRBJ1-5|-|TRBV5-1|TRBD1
TGCGCCAGCAGCTTTTGGACAGGCGGCAATCAGCCCCAGCATTTT
CASSFWTGGNQPQHF
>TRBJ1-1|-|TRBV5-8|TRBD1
TGTGCCAGCAGCTTTGGGGACAGGGAAAACACTGAAGCTTTCTTT
CASSFGDRENTEAFF
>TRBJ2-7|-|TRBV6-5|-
TGTGCCAGCAGCCCCGGCCCTTACGAGCAGTACTTC
CASSPGPYEQYF
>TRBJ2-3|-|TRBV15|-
TGTGCCACCAGCAGAGATCCCTCAGGGACAGATACGCAGTATTTT
CATSRDPSGTDTQYF
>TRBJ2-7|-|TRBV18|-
TGTGCCAGCTCGGGACCGGACAGCTACGAGCAGTACTTC
CASSGPDSYEQYF
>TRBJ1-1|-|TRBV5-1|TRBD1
TGCGCCAGCAGCTCCGGGACAGGGGCCCCGAACACTGAAGCTTTCTTT
CASSSGTGAPNTEAFF
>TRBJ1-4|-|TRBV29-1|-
TGCAGCGCCTTGGATGCATCTAATGAAAAACTGTTTTTT
CSALDASNEKLFF
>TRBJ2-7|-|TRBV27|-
TGTGCCAGCAGTTTCTTCGGGTTTAGGGGGGAGCAGTACTTC
CASSFFGFRGEQYF
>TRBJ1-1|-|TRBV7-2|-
TGTGCCAGCAGCTCCGACAGGTTGCCGAACACTGAAGCTTTCTTT
CASSSDRLPNTEAFF
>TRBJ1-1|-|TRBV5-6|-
TGTGCCAGCAGCTTGGCTTCGTACACTGAAGCTTTCTTT
CASSLASYTEAFF
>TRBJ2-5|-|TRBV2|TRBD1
TGTGCCAGCACAGACAGGGGCCAAGAGACCCAGTACTTC
CASTDRGQETQYF
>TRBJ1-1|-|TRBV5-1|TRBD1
TGCGCCAGCAGTCGGACAGGGGGCCCTGAAGCTTTCTTT
CASSRTGGPEAFF
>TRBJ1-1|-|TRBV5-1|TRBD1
TGCGCCAGCAGCTACCGGGACAGGGGAGAAGCTTTCTTT
CASSYRDRGEAFF
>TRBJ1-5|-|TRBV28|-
TGTGCCAGCAGTTTATCCTGGACGAATCAGCCCCAGCATTTT
CASSLSWTNQPQHF
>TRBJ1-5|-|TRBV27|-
TGTGCCAGCAAGCGATTCGCACAGGACCCTAATCAGCCCCAGCATTTT
CASKRFAQDPNQPQHF
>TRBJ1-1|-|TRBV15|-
TGTGCCACCAGCAGAGTGGGGAGGGGGACTGAAGCTTTCTTT
CATSRVGRGTEAFF
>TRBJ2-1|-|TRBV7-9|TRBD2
TGTGCCAGCAGCTTAATCCTAGCGGGGCTCAATGAGCAGTTCTTC
CASSLILAGLNEQFF
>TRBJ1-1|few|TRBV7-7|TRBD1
TGTGCTAGCAGCTTCGACAGGGACACTGAAGCTTTCTTT
CASSFDRDTEAFF
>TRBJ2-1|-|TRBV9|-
TGTGCCAGCAGCAAGACAGGCAATGAGCAGTTCTTC
CASSKTGNEQFF
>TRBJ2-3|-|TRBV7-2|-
TGTGCCAGCAGCTTGAAGACCCAGCTTGGGACAAGCACAGATACGCAGTATTTT
CASSLKTQLGTSTDTQYF
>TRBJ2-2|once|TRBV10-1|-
TGCGCCAGCAGTGACGAGAACACCGGGGAGCTGTTTTTT
CASSDENTGELFF
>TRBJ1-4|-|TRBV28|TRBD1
TGTGCCAGCATGCCGGGCAGGGGGACTGAAAAACTGTTTTTT
CASMPGRGTEKLFF
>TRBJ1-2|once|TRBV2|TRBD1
TGTGCCAGCAGTGAACTTGGGACAGGGAATGGCTACACCTTC
CASSELGTGNGYTF
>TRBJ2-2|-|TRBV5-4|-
TGTGCCAGCAGCCCGGGTCCCGAAATAGTAAACACCGGGGAGCTGTTTTTT
CASSPGPEIVNTGELFF
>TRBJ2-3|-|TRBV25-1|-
TGTGCCAGCAGTGAATTGGACAGAGGCACAGATACGCAGTATTTT
CASSELDRGTDTQYF